This T cell receptor (beta chain) was recorded in a study of identical twins. Healthy Caucasians supplied all donations. The length of the CDR3 is 15 residues. Trimming stripped 3 bases from V and 1 base from J, with 11 bases between. Germline CDR1 and CDR2: MNHEY and SVGAGI. Whole-study findings and limits: Out-of-frame beta chain sequences displayed weaker excess sharing between twins. For cord blood, abundant beta clonotypes had fewer insertions, unlike memory repertoires, which showed none.

A single record per CDR3 protein comes from TCRdb applying MiXCR to the 5' RACE reads. The sample has more than 600,000 distinct CDR3 sequences, 18% seen once. The sample holds a few counts of this clonotype. Antigen: not known. In addition, the sample was reused for a study of T cells expressing NK-cell markers. That study adds: Cells sorted as CD3+CD56+NKG2C+, CD3+CD56+NKG2C- and CD3+CD56-NKG2C+ T cells supplied the TCR beta repertoires.

This chain uses TRBV6-5 with TRBJ2-3, with D possibly matching TRBD1 (6 bases). The sequencing input was PBMCs. The clonotype comes from a young woman in good health. The chain's CDR3 is CASSYAGVGTDTQYF. CDR3 in DNA: TGTGCCAGCAGTTATGCAGGGGTGGGCACAGATACGCAGTATTTT.